These 2 T cell receptor beta chains came from one sample sequenced in a study of cytomegalovirus exposure and HLA in healthy donors. The PCR had 60 Vbeta and 13 Jbeta primers. The assay was immunoSEQ multiplex PCR, and TCRdb's table has in-frame clones only and misses some. The top ten hold 11% to 15% of the sample, which has 150,000 to 200,000 clones, nearly 80% seen once. Sequencing was carried out using PBMCs. These receptors all come from a man over 45 in good health and CMV-seropositive.

V is TRBV9 and J is TRBJ2-2, with D perhaps matching TRBD1 (6 bases). The V and J ends lost 2 bases and 7 bases respectively, with 18 bases between them. The CDR3 sequence is 16 residues long. The germline CDR1 and CDR2 sequences are SGDLS and YYNGEE. The CDR3 sequence is CASSVEARDTGGELFF. Written as DNA, the CDR3 is TGTGCCAGCAGCGTGGAAGCACGGGACACGGGCGGGGAGCTGTTTTTT.

CDR3 nucleotides: TGTGCCAGCTCACCCACCGGTACCTACGAGCAGTACTTC. This encodes CASSPTGTYEQYF. The chain is built from TRBV18 and TRBJ2-7, with no clear D. Trimming stripped 3 bases from V and 2 bases from J, with 8 bases between. Germline loops: CDR1 KGHSH, CDR2 LQKENI. CDR3 length: 13 amino acids. Full variable domain (remainder filled in from reference TRBV18 and TRBJ2-7): NAGVMQNPRHLVRRRGQEARLRCSPMKGHSHVYWYRQLPEEGLKFMVYLQKENIIDESGMPKERFSAEFPKEGPSILRIQQVVRGDSAAYFCASSPTGTYEQYFGPGTRLTVT.